The 13 T cell receptor beta chains presented below share a single source sample, sequenced in a study of T-cell memory formation after mild COVID-19. TCRdb reprocessed the 5' RACE reads with MiXCR, giving one entry per CDR3 protein. The sample holds about 110,000 distinct CDR3 sequences, 15% to 20% seen once. Material for sequencing was PBMCs or a T cell subset sorted from them (not recorded which). All receptors derive from a man aged 18 to 30 who had mild COVID-19 (a few samples of this study predate the infection). Cell type and time point are not known.

CDR3 sequence (DNA): TGTGCCAGCAGGGGGGCGGGCGGGCCCACCTACGAGCAGTACTTC. Protein product: CASRGAGGPTYEQYF. This chain links TRBV6-6 with TRBJ2-7; a weak D match, TRBD1 (6 bases). V was pared by 6 bases and J by 2 bases, with 17 bases between. Per the germline V gene, CDR1 is MNHNY and CDR2 is SVGAGI (reference sequence). The CDR3 is made up of 15 amino acids.

This clonotype came up a few times. The CDR3, as DNA: TGTGCCAGCTCAGGCCAAGGAAGCACAGATACGCAGTATTTT. This sequence encodes CASSGQGSTDTQYF. The chain combines TRBV18 with TRBJ2-3; D unresolved. Between the trimmed V and J ends, which lost 5 bases and 0 bases, there was a span of 9 bases. The CDR3 sequence is 14 residues long. Germline V gene data show CDR1 as KGHSH and CDR2 as LQKENI.

This rearrangement joins TRBV11-2 to TRBJ1-1; D is perhaps TRBD1 (5 bases). The CDR3 has 15 residues. With 0 bases removed from V and 2 bases from J, the gap between germline ends came to 10 bases. The V gene's germline CDR1 is SGHAT and CDR2 FQNNGV. The CDR3 loop is CASSLDGGYNTEAFF. The CDR3 bases are TGTGCCAGCAGCTTAGATGGGGGATATAACACTGAAGCTTTCTTT.

This clonotype was seen a handful of times. The V and J genes are TRBV15 and TRBJ2-5; 8 bases are shared with TRBD2. Trimming took 4 bases from V and 5 from J; bases not matched to a gene: 9. This CDR3 region has 15 residues. From germline, CDR1 is LNHNV and CDR2 YYDKDF (reference sequence). CDR3 sequence: CATSKGEAGEETQYF. For the CDR3, the DNA is TGTGCCACCAGCAAAGGCGAAGCGGGAGAGGAGACCCAGTACTTC.

A remark on this clonotype: A junction boundary mismatches the germline segment, possibly from a read error. This sequence joins TRBV6-2 or TRBV6-3 and TRBJ2-1, with no clear D. Looked up from germline, CDR1 is MNHEY and CDR2 is SVGEGT. The CDR3 is 12 residues long. CDR3 region: CASRYSGLEQFF. In DNA form, the CDR3 reads TGTGCCAGCAGGTACTCGGGTCTTGAGCAGTTCTTC.

For this clonotype: An end of the junction does not agree with germline; a read error may underlie this. The genes are TRBV24-1 and TRBJ2-1, with D perhaps TRBD2 (7 bases). CDR1 is KGHDR, CDR2 SFDVKD, per germline. This CDR3 has 20 residues. This chain's CDR3 is CATSDPSRGTGGPCYTEQFF. In nucleotides, the CDR3 is TGTGCCACCAGTGATCCCTCCCGCGGGACGGGGGGCCCCTGCTACACTGAGCAGTTCTTC.

Only one count was recorded for this clonotype. This chain connects TRBV7-9 to TRBJ1-2; no clear D. V was clipped by 5 bases and J by 4 bases, with 14 bases between them. From germline, CDR1 is SEHNR and CDR2 FQNEAQ (reference sequence). The CDR3 is 14 residues long. The chain's CDR3 is CASSDSGRIYGYTF. CDR3 nucleotide sequence: TGTGCCAGCAGCGACTCCGGGAGAATCTATGGCTACACCTTC.

V and J are TRBV29-1 and TRBJ2-4; unclear D gene. The CDR3 consists of 12 residues. Trimming pared 6 bases from V and 6 bases from J, leaving 12 bases between. The V gene's germline CDR1 is SQVTM and CDR2 ANQGSEA. The CDR3 spells CSVAVNSNIQYF. CDR3 bases: TGCAGCGTGGCAGTAAATTCAAACATTCAGTACTTC.

Many counts were recorded for this clonotype. The gene calls are TRBV10-3 and TRBJ2-1; D may match TRBD1 or TRBD2 (5 bases each). Trimming cost V 4 bases and J 2 bases, with 12 bases left between them. The CDR3 sequence is 15 residues long. Per germline, CDR1 ENHRY and CDR2 SYGVKD. The CDR3 loop is CAISAGTEAYNEQFF. The CDR3 nucleotides read TGTGCCATCAGTGCCGGGACCGAAGCCTACAATGAGCAGTTCTTC.

This clonotype was recorded a few times. The chain joins TRBV5-5 to TRBJ1-2; 7 bases line up with TRBD1. The J segment lost 5 bases and the V segment lost 0 bases, leaving 10 bases of the junction unmatched. The CDR3 spans 16 residues. The germline V gene has CDR1 SGHKS and CDR2 YYEKEE (reference sequence). The CDR3 bases are TGTGCCAGCAGCTTGGACGCGGCAGGGGGGGGATATGGCTACACCTTC. It yields the protein CASSLDAAGGGYGYTF.

V usage is TRBV5-1 and J usage is TRBJ2-5; TRBD2 is a possible D gene (5 bases). Germline CDR1 SGHRS, CDR2 YFSETQ. With 0 bases removed from V and 5 bases from J, the gap between germline ends came to 14 bases. This CDR3 spans 15 amino acids. CDR3 in DNA: TGCGCCAGCAGCTTGGCTGGGCGGCGCGGGGAGACCCAGTACTTC. Its protein is CASSLAGRRGETQYF. Based on the CDR3 plus reference TRBV5-1 and TRBJ2-5, the full variable domain is KAGVTQTPRYLIKTRGQQVTLSCSPISGHRSVSWYQQTPGQGLQFLFEYFSETQRNKGNFPGRFSGRQFSNSRSEMNVSTLELGDSALYLCASSLAGRRGETQYFGPGTRLLVL.

This clonotype was observed a handful of times. J is TRBJ2-4 and V is TRBV9; no clear D gene. CDR1 and CDR2 from the germline V gene are SGDLS and YYNGEE. V was cut by 4 bases and J by 0 bases, with 11 bases left in between. The CDR3 consists of 15 residues. CDR3 sequence reads: CASSPRGGAKNIQYF. CDR3 nucleotide sequence: TGTGCCAGCAGCCCGAGAGGTGGAGCCAAAAACATTCAGTACTTC.

This clonotype was counted a few times. This rearrangement joins TRBV7-2 to TRBJ2-1, with 9 bases identical to TRBD2. The J segment lost 6 bases and the V segment lost 3 bases, leaving 3 bases of the junction unmatched. Germline V lookup: CDR1 SGHTA, CDR2 FQGNSA. This CDR3 has 14 residues. The chain's CDR3 is CASSFSGGFNEQFF. The CDR3 region has the DNA TGTGCCAGCAGCTTCAGCGGGGGGTTCAATGAGCAGTTCTTC.